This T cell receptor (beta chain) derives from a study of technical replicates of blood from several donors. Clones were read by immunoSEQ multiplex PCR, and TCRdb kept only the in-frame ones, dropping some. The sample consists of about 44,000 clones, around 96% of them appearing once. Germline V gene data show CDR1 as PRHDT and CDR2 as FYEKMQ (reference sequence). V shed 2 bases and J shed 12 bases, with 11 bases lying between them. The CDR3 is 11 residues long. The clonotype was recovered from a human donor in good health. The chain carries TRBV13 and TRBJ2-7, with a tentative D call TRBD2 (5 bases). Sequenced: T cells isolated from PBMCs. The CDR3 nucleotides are TGTGCCAGCAGCTTATTTGGGAGAGTGTACTTC. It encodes CASSLFGRVYF.